This T cell receptor (beta chain) was obtained from a study of T cell repertoires in cytomegalovirus infection. Study-level background: Evidence of both CMV infection and a matching HLA type came from public TCR beta signatures.

This clonotype was seen repeatedly, ten times or more. TCRdb ran MiXCR on the reads and lists one entry per CDR3 protein. The sample has 300,000 or so distinct CDR3 sequences, roughly a tenth seen once; the top ten hold around 2.6%. V was shortened by 3 bases and J by 0 bases, with 8 bases between the two germline ends. CDR3 length: 14 amino acids. The sample was PBMCs. The TCR sequence derives from a human donor in good health (CMV status not recorded). Some clones in this sample may be carry-over from other donors' samples. V usage is TRBV12-3 or TRBV12-4 and J usage is TRBJ1-1; D possibly corresponds to TRBD1 (6 bases). The CDR3 DNA sequence: TGTGCCAGCAGTTTTCAGGGGCTGAACACTGAAGCTTTCTTT. Translating it yields CASSFQGLNTEAFF.